The 4 T cell receptor beta chains given below trace back to one sample, sequenced in a study of blood T cell repertoires in COVID-19. Repertoires were generated with immunoSEQ multiplex PCR, while TCRdb's copy carries only in-frame clones and drops some. The sample lists fewer than 300,000 clones; over 70% were seen once. The sequenced material came from peripheral blood. The receptors derive from a woman between 40 and 55 years old who had recovered from COVID-19.

V usage is TRBV3-1 (or the pseudogene TRBV3-2) and J usage is TRBJ2-5; 16 bases agree with TRBD2. V lost 4 bases and J lost 4; bases outside the gene matches: 12. There are 19 residues in the CDR3. Germline-derived CDR1 and CDR2 are LGHDT and YNNKEL (reference sequence). The DNA of the CDR3 is TGTGCCAGCAGCCGATTATCCGGGACTAGCGGGGGGGCCCGAGAGACCCAGTACTTC. This encodes CASSRLSGTSGGARETQYF.

The chain is built from TRBV6-1 and TRBJ2-4; 7 bases are a match to TRBD1. The CDR3 is 17 amino acids. Germline values: CDR1 MNHNS, CDR2 SASEGT. With 2 bases clipped from V and 1 base from J, the junction kept 8 bases outside the gene matches. CDR3 nucleotides: TGTGCCAGCAGTGAACTGTCCAGGGGGATGGCCAAAAACATTCAGTACTTC. Translating gives CASSELSRGMAKNIQYF.

The chain couples TRBV7-2 to TRBJ2-5; D is unresolved. V lost 1 base and J 4 bases, leaving 10 bases between the germline ends. This CDR3 comprises 14 residues. The germline V gene has CDR1 SGHTA and CDR2 FQGNSA. This CDR3 reads CASSLDLGRETQYF. CDR3 coding DNA: TGTGCCAGCAGCTTAGACCTTGGGCGAGAGACCCAGTACTTC.

This clone was observed a few times. The gene calls are TRBV27 and TRBJ2-7, with a weak D call TRBD2 (7 bases). This CDR3 has 18 amino acids. The germline V and J ends were trimmed by 3 bases and 2 bases, with 23 bases remaining between them. Germline V CDR1 and CDR2: MNHEY, SMNVEV (reference sequence). The DNA for the CDR3 is TGTGCCAGCAGTTTTTTTCCACGGGGGGCAGGCCAAGCCTACGAGCAGTACTTC. Translated, it gives CASSFFPRGAGQAYEQYF.